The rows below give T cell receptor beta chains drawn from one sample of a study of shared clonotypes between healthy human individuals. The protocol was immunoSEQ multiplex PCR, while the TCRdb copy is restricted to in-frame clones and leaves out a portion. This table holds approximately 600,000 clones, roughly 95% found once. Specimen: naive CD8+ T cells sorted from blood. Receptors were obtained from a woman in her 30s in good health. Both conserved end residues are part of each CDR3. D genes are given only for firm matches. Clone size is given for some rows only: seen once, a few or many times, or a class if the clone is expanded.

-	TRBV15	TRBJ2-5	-	CATSRGDSELETQYF	TGTGCCACCAGCAGAGGGGATTCCGAGCTGGAGACCCAGTACTTC
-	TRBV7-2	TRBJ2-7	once	CVPSPDPPYYEQYF	TGTGTTCCTTCCCCAGACCCACCATACTACGAGCAGTACTTC
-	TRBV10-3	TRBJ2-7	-	CAISERDGSYEQYF	TGTGCCATCAGTGAGCGGGACGGTAGCTACGAGCAGTACTTC
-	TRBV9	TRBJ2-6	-	CASSVGRPGANVLTF	TGTGCCAGCAGCGTGGGCCGACCTGGGGCCAACGTCCTGACTTTC
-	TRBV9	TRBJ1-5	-	CASSVATGLEQPQHF	TGTGCCAGCAGCGTAGCGACGGGGCTCGAGCAGCCCCAGCATTTT
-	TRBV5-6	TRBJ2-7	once	CASSLMREQYF	TGTGCCAGCAGCTTAATGCGCGAGCAGTACTTC
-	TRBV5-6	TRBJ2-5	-	CASTHGSKKTQYF	TGTGCCAGCACCCACGGGTCCAAGAAGACCCAGTACTTC
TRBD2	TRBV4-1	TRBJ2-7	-	CASSQSTSAAYEQYF	TGCGCCAGCAGCCAAAGCACTAGCGCGGCCTACGAGCAGTACTTC
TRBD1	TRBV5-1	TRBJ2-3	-	CASRTGGLGTDTQYF	TGCGCCAGCCGGACAGGGGGCTTGGGCACAGATACGCAGTATTTT
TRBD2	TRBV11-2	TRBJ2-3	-	CASSLGLAGAYSTDTQYF	TGTGCCAGCAGCCTGGGACTAGCGGGAGCGTATAGCACAGATACGCAGTATTTT
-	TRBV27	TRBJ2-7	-	CASSTLSRGPYEQYF	TGTGCCAGCAGTACCCTCTCGCGGGGACCCTACGAGCAGTACTTC